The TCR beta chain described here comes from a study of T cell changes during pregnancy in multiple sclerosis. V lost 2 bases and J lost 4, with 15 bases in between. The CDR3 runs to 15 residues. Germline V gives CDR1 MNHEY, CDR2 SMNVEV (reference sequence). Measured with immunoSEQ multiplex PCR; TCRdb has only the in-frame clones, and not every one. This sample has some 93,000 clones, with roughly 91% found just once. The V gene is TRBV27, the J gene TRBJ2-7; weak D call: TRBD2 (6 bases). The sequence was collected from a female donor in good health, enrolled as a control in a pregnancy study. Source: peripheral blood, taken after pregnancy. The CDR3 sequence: CASSLRGAGSYEQYF. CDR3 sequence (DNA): TGTGCCAGCAGTTTAAGAGGGGCGGGGAGTTACGAGCAGTACTTC.